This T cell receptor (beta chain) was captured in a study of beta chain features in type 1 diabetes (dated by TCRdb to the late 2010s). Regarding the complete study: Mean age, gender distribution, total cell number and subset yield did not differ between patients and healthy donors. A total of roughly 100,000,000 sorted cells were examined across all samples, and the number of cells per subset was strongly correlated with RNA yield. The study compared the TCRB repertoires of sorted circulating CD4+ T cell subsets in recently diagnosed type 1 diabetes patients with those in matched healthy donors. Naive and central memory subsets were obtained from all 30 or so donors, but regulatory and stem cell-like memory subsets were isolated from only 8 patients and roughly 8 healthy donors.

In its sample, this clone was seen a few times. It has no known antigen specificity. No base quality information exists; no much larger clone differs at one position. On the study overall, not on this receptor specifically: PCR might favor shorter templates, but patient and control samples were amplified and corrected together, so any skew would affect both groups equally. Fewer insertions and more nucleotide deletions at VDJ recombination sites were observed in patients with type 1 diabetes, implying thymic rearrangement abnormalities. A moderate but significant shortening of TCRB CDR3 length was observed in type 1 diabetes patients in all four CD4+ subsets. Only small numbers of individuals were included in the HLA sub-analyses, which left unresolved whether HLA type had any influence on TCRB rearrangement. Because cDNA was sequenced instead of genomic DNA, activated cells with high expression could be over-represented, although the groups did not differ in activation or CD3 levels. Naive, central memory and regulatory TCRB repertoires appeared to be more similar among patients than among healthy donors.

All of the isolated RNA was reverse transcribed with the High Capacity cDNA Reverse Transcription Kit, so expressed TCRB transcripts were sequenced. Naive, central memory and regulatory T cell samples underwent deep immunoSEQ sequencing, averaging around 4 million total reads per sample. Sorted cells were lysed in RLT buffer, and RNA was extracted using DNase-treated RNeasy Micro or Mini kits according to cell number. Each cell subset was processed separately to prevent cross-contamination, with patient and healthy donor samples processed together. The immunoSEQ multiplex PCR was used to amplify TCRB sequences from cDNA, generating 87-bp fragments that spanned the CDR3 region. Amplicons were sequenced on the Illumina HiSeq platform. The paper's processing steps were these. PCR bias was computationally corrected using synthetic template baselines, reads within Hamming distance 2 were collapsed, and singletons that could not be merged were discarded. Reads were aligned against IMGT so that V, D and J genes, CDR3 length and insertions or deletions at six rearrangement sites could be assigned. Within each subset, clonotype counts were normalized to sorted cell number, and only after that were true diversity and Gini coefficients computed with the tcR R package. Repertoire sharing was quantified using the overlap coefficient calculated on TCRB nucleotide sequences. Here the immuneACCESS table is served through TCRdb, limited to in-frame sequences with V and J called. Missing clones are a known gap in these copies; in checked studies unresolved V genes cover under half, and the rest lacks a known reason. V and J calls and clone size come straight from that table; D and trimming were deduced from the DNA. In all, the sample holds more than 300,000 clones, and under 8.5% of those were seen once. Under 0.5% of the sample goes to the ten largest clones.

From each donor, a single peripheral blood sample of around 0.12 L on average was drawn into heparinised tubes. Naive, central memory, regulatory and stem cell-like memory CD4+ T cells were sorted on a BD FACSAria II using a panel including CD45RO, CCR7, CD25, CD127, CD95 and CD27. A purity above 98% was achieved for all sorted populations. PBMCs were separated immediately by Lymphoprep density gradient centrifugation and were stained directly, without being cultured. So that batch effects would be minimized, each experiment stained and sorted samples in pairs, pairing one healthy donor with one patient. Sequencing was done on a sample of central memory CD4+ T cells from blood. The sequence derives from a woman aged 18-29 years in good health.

The DNA sequence is given as TGTGCCAGCAATCGGGCCCCACTCGAGGGGGATACGCAGTATTTT. The resulting protein is CASNRAPLEGDTQYF. The receptor chain draws on TRBV6-1 and TRBJ2-3; the D element might be TRBD1 or TRBD2, as each aligns at 5 bases. Sequences MNHNS (CDR1) and SASEGT (CDR2) are obtained from the germline V gene. The trim is 7 bases for V and 6 bases for J, with a gap of 20 bases between the germline ends. Taken from cysteine to phenylalanine, the CDR3 has 15 residues. The DNA shown is the 45-base CDR3, in frame from base 1.